This is a list of T cell receptor beta chains from one sample in a study of T cell responses to AZD1222 COVID-19 vaccine. Produced via immunoSEQ multiplex PCR; TCRdb's table is partial and in-frame only. The repertoire consists of approximately 150,000 clones, with about 93% occurring once and the leading ten covering under 4%. The specimen comprised peripheral blood, sampled 28 days after the second AZD1222 dose. The receptor set was obtained from an adult who received the AZD1222 COVID-19 vaccine. CDR3s include the opening cysteine and the closing phenylalanine or tryptophan. Each record gives: CDR3 DNA, CDR3 protein, J gene, D gene, V gene, clone size. The D gene is left open where the match is weak. Clone size is not always given. Where it is, it says once, few, many or a class for expanded clones.

TGTGCCAGCAGTCCGACTAGCGGGAGCGTGGGCGAGCAGTACTTC | CASSPTSGSVGEQYF | TRBJ2-7 | TRBD2 | TRBV6-5 | -
TGTGCCAGCAGCTTAGATGGTGCAACTAATGAAAAACTGTTTTTT | CASSLDGATNEKLFF | TRBJ1-4 | - | TRBV7-9 | -
TGTGCCAGCAGCCCCCAGGGCCCCGGCACGGATACGCAGTATTTT | CASSPQGPGTDTQYF | TRBJ2-3 | - | TRBV7-9 | once
TGCGCCAGCAGTGAGACGTTGGGCGGGGGTTCACCCCTCCACTTT | CASSETLGGGSPLHF | TRBJ1-6 | - | TRBV10-2 | -
TGTGCCAGCAGCTTAGATCTACCCTCTCATACGCAGTATTTT | CASSLDLPSHTQYF | TRBJ2-3 | - | TRBV7-2 | -
TGTGCCAGCAGTCTAAGTTGGACAGGGCACTATAATTCACCCCTCCACTTT | CASSLSWTGHYNSPLHF | TRBJ1-6 | TRBD1 | TRBV27 | -
TGTGCCAGCAGTTCCATGGGGCCGCCGAACTATGGCTACACCTTC | CASSSMGPPNYGYTF | TRBJ1-2 | - | TRBV27 | -
TGTGCCAGCAGTGGTGGCGGGAGCGTAGGTTCCTACAATGAGCAGTTCTTC | CASSGGGSVGSYNEQFF | TRBJ2-1 | TRBD2 | TRBV2 | -
TGTGCCAGCAGCAAAGCGCTGTGGGGGTGGCCTAGCGGGAGTTGTAAGACCCAGTACTTC | CASSKALWGWPSGSCKTQYF | TRBJ2-5 | - | TRBV21-1 | -
TGTGCCAGCAGCTTGTCCGGGACACTGGGTGACACTGAAGCTTTCTTT | CASSLSGTLGDTEAFF | TRBJ1-1 | - | TRBV11-3 | -
TGTGCCAGCAGAGGTATAAGCCACCCCTCCTACGAGCAGTACTTC | CASRGISHPSYEQYF | TRBJ2-7 | - | TRBV19 | -
TGTGCCAGCAGCTTATTTGGGACAGATAATTCACCCCTCCACTTT | CASSLFGTDNSPLHF | TRBJ1-6 | TRBD1 | TRBV11-2 | -
TGTGCCAGCAGCTTAGCAGGGGGACACTATAGCACAGATACGCAGTATTTT | CASSLAGGHYSTDTQYF | TRBJ2-3 | - | TRBV7-2 | -
TGTGCCAGTGGACACCTGGGTGGAAACATGAACACTGAAGCTTTCTTT | CASGHLGGNMNTEAFF | TRBJ1-1 | - | TRBV19 | -
TGCGCCAGCAGTCAATCGCCTGCCTACGAGCAGTACTTC | CASSQSPAYEQYF | TRBJ2-7 | - | TRBV10-1 | -
TGCGCCAGCAGAGTTATCGGCACCGGGGAGCTGTTTTTT | CASRVIGTGELFF | TRBJ2-2 | - | TRBV5-1 | -
TGTGCCAGCAGTCGCCTGGACACTGAGAACACTGAAGCTTTCTTT | CASSRLDTENTEAFF | TRBJ1-1 | - | TRBV2 | -
TGTGCCAGCAGCTTGGAGGGACAGGGGCGGACCGGGGAGCTGTTTTTT | CASSLEGQGRTGELFF | TRBJ2-2 | TRBD1 | TRBV5-5 | -
TGTGCCAGTATAGAGGAGCGTGGATATGGCTACACCTTC | CASIEERGYGYTF | TRBJ1-2 | - | TRBV19 | -
TGTGCCAGCAGTTTATCACAGGGCGGCAATCAGCCCCAGCATTTT | CASSLSQGGNQPQHF | TRBJ1-5 | - | TRBV27 | -
TGTGCCAGCAGCGCACGAGGGCGTGCTTTCTTT | CASSARGRAFF | TRBJ1-1 | - | TRBV21-1 | once
TGTGCCTGGAGTCCCCCACAGAGCTCTGGGGCCAACGTCCTGACTTTC | CAWSPPQSSGANVLTF | TRBJ2-6 | - | TRBV30 | -
TGTGCCAGCCCTCCCTACAGGGATTCCTCTGGAAACACCATATATTTT | CASPPYRDSSGNTIYF | TRBJ1-3 | - | TRBV18 | -
TGTGCCAGCAGTGGGACCGAGTACTCCTACGAGCAGTACTTC | CASSGTEYSYEQYF | TRBJ2-7 | - | TRBV2 | -
TGTGCCTGGAGTTGGGGCTCAGGGGAGGGAGAGACCCAGTACTTC | CAWSWGSGEGETQYF | TRBJ2-5 | - | TRBV30 | -
TGTGCCAGCAGCGTAGTACCTAGTAGCTACGAGCAGTACTTC | CASSVVPSSYEQYF | TRBJ2-7 | - | TRBV9 | -
TGTGCCAGCAGTTACTCGACAGGTGCGTGGCCCCAGCATTTT | CASSYSTGAWPQHF | TRBJ1-5 | - | TRBV6-2/TRBV6-3 | -
TGTGCCACCCGAGGACTAGCGGGTTCCCAAGAGACCCAGTACTTC | CATRGLAGSQETQYF | TRBJ2-5 | TRBD2 | TRBV7-9 | once
TGTGCCAGCATCGCTCTCGGGCTAGCGGGAGGGCCCTCCTACGAGCAGTACTTC | CASIALGLAGGPSYEQYF | TRBJ2-7 | - | TRBV21-1 | -
TGTGCCAGCAGTCCGACAGGGTTTAGCAATCAGCCCCAGCATTTT | CASSPTGFSNQPQHF | TRBJ1-5 | TRBD1 | TRBV6-4 | -
TGTGCCAGCAGGCTGGACAGGGGGCAGGCCCGGAGGGGTTACGAGCAGTACTTC | CASRLDRGQARRGYEQYF | TRBJ2-7 | TRBD1 | TRBV28 | -
TGTGCCAGCAGTTACGGACCCGGGACTACATATGAGCAGTTCTTC | CASSYGPGTTYEQFF | TRBJ2-1 | TRBD2 | TRBV6-5 | -
TGCAGCGGGCAACCGACAGGTCGGGACACTGAAGCTTTCTTT | CSGQPTGRDTEAFF | TRBJ1-1 | - | TRBV29-1 | -
TGTGCCAGTAGCCCCAGCGGGAGAAGAGAGCAGTTCTTC | CASSPSGRREQFF | TRBJ2-1 | TRBD2 | TRBV19 | -
TGCGCCAGCAGCCAACCCGGGGACAGGTGGAGCGGCTACACCTTC | CASSQPGDRWSGYTF | TRBJ1-2 | TRBD1 | TRBV5-1 | -
TGTGCCAGCTCACCACCTAGCGGGAGGGACACCGGGGAGCTGTTTTTT | CASSPPSGRDTGELFF | TRBJ2-2 | TRBD2 | TRBV18 | -
TGTGCCATCAGCCGCGGGGCGAACACCGGGGAGCTGTTTTTT | CAISRGANTGELFF | TRBJ2-2 | - | TRBV10-3 | -
TGTGCCAGCAGTTTGGGTTTGACTAGCGGGAGCTCCTACGAGCAGTACTTC | CASSLGLTSGSSYEQYF | TRBJ2-7 | TRBD2 | TRBV27 | -
TGTGCCAGCAGCTCGGGGAGGGGACAGGGGACCCTTCGGGATACGCAGTATTTT | CASSSGRGQGTLRDTQYF | TRBJ2-3 | TRBD1 | TRBV7-9 | -
TGTGCCAGCAGCTTGGTTGTAGGGACCTACGAGCAGTACTTC | CASSLVVGTYEQYF | TRBJ2-7 | - | TRBV5-6 | -
TGTGCCAGCAGCTTGGACCAGGGCTATGGCTACACCTTC | CASSLDQGYGYTF | TRBJ1-2 | - | TRBV5-4 | -
TGTGCCACCAGCAGAGCGCCCCACAGGGGAGAGACCCAGTACTTC | CATSRAPHRGETQYF | TRBJ2-5 | TRBD1 | TRBV15 | -
TGTGCCAGCAGCTTGGCACAGGGGGGAGACACCATATATTTT | CASSLAQGGDTIYF | TRBJ1-3 | TRBD1 | TRBV5-4 | -
TGTGCCAGCAGTTTGGGCTCCTACAATGAGCAGTTCTTC | CASSLGSYNEQFF | TRBJ2-1 | - | TRBV27 | -
TGTGCCCCCTTGGGGAGGCTGAACACTGAAGCTTTCTTT | CAPLGRLNTEAFF | TRBJ1-1 | - | TRBV27 | -
TGTGCCAGCAGCCTCCGTGTAACTAGCGAGTACAATGAGCAGTTCTTC | CASSLRVTSEYNEQFF | TRBJ2-1 | TRBD2 | TRBV5-4 | once
TGCGCCAGCAGCCAAGATGCTAGCGGGATGATTAGTTGGAACATTCAGTACTTC | CASSQDASGMISWNIQYF | TRBJ2-4 | TRBD2 | TRBV4-1 | -
TGTGCCAGCAGCTTAGCGGGAGAAGGGTACAATGAGCAGTTCTTC | CASSLAGEGYNEQFF | TRBJ2-1 | - | TRBV7-6 | -
TGTGCCAGCAGCCCCCCCGGGGGGAGTGGGTACGAGCAGTACTTC | CASSPPGGSGYEQYF | TRBJ2-7 | TRBD2 | TRBV9 | -
TGTGCCAGCAGCGTGGAGGCGGGAGTCGAGACCCAGTACTTC | CASSVEAGVETQYF | TRBJ2-5 | TRBD2 | TRBV9 | few
TGTGCCAGCTCCCAGGGACCCCAAGGGGATTCACCCCTCCACTTT | CASSQGPQGDSPLHF | TRBJ1-6 | - | TRBV18 | -
TGCGCCAGCAGCCAAGTTGGGCAGACCGATGAGCAGTTCTTC | CASSQVGQTDEQFF | TRBJ2-1 | - | TRBV4-1 | -
TGTGCCAGCGGCGGGAGTAGCCACGAGCAGTACTTC | CASGGSSHEQYF | TRBJ2-7 | TRBD2 | TRBV5-4 | -
TGTGCCAGCAGCGTGAAAGTGAACACTGAAGCTTTCTTT | CASSVKVNTEAFF | TRBJ1-1 | - | TRBV9 | -
TGCAGCGTCTACACTAGGACGGAGAGCTACGAGCAGTACTTC | CSVYTRTESYEQYF | TRBJ2-7 | - | TRBV29-1 | -